The 2 T cell receptor beta chains below were found in one sample sequenced in a study of T cell responses to AZD1222 COVID-19 vaccine. This table comes from immunoSEQ multiplex PCR, and its TCRdb copy is limited to in-frame clones, with some not included. Among about 160,000 clones listed, more than 85% were seen once. The sample consisted of peripheral blood, taken 28 days after the second AZD1222 dose. Every receptor here comes from an adult who received the AZD1222 COVID-19 vaccine.

The V and J genes are TRBV7-9 and TRBJ1-1; the D gene is possibly TRBD1 (5 bases). This CDR3 spans 13 amino acids. Germline CDR1 and CDR2: SEHNR and FQNEAQ (reference sequence). Deletions cut 5 bases from V and 2 bases from J, with 9 bases between. CDR3 coding DNA: TGTGCCAGCAGCACACGGACAAACACTGAAGCTTTCTTT. Its protein is CASSTRTNTEAFF.

The V call is TRBV11-3, the J call TRBJ2-7, with 7 nucleotides matching TRBD1. Germline V gene lookup returns CDR1 SGHNT and CDR2 YENEEA. The ends lost 5 bases at V and 2 bases at J; junction bases unmatched: 6. This CDR3 region has 14 residues. CDR3 sequence reads: CASSPRQGTYEQYF. CDR3 DNA sequence: TGTGCCAGCAGCCCCAGACAGGGAACCTACGAGCAGTACTTC.